The rows below give T cell receptor beta chains drawn from one sample of a study of blood T cell repertoires in COVID-19. TCRdb's table, derived via immunoSEQ multiplex PCR, lists solely in-frame clones and lacks some. The table has 95,000 to 150,000 clones, around 80% seen once. Sequencing used peripheral blood. The source is a woman older than 75 with acute or convalescent COVID-19. Each CDR3 is given with its conserved first and last residue. A D gene is named only where the DNA matches it firmly. Part of the rows lack a size; the others show once, few, many or a class for expanded clones.

d_call clone_size j_call v_call cdr3_nt cdr3_aa
- few TRBJ2-7 TRBV2 TGTGCCAGCAGTTATACAGGCTACGAGCAGTACTTC CASSYTGYEQYF
- few TRBJ1-5 TRBV19 TGTGCCAGTAGTACCCGGACAGAACGGGATCAGCCCCAGCATTTT CASSTRTERDQPQHF
- - TRBJ2-1 TRBV2 TGTGCCAGCAGTGCAGGGGCCCTGACAGGAAATGAGCAGTTCTTC CASSAGALTGNEQFF
TRBD1 - TRBJ1-5 TRBV19 TGTGCCAGTAGTATGGTGGACAGGGGGCTTGGCCAGCCCCAGCATTTT CASSMVDRGLGQPQHF
TRBD2 - TRBJ2-3 TRBV10-3 TGTGCCATCGGCTCCGTTACGCGCGGGAGGTTTGAGGATACGCAGTATTTT CAIGSVTRGRFEDTQYF
TRBD1 - TRBJ2-7 TRBV27 TGTGCCAGCAGTTTATCCCCCCCGGGACAGTTAACCTACGAGCAGTACTTC CASSLSPPGQLTYEQYF
TRBD2 - TRBJ2-1 TRBV6-4 TGTGCCAGCGGAGCTAGACTAACTAGCGGGAGTTCCCTCTCCTACAATGAGCAGTTCTTC CASGARLTSGSSLSYNEQFF
- - TRBJ1-2 TRBV27 TGTGCCACCAACGACGGGTCGAGGGGCTACACCTTC CATNDGSRGYTF
TRBD2 - TRBJ2-3 TRBV6-5 TGTGCCAGCAGAAGGATCGGGGGGGCCGCAGATACGCAGTATTTT CASRRIGGAADTQYF
TRBD1 - TRBJ2-5 TRBV6-5 TGTGCCAGCGTAGGGACAGCCACCAGCCAAGAGACCCAGTACTTC CASVGTATSQETQYF
TRBD2 - TRBJ2-2 TRBV6-2/TRBV6-3 TGTGCCAGCAGTAAAGCGGGAGTAACCGGGGAGCTGTTTTTT CASSKAGVTGELFF
TRBD1 - TRBJ1-1 TRBV3-1/TRBV3-2 TGTGCCAGCAGCCTCCAGGGGGCTCGTACTGAAGCTTTCTTT CASSLQGARTEAFF
- - TRBJ2-2 TRBV4-1 TGCGCCAGCAGCCGCGGGACCCTTCGGGGCGGGGAGCTGTTTTTT CASSRGTLRGGELFF
TRBD2 - TRBJ2-7 TRBV18 TGTGCCAGCTCACCTGGACTAGTATACGAGCAGTACTTC CASSPGLVYEQYF
- - TRBJ1-5 TRBV6-5 TGTGCCAGCAGTCCCGGGACTGCAATCGCTCAGCCCCAGCATTTT CASSPGTAIAQPQHF
TRBD1 - TRBJ1-2 TRBV5-1 TGCGCCACGGGGACAGGGGCTAACTATGGCTACACCTTC CATGTGANYGYTF
TRBD1 - TRBJ1-1 TRBV7-9 TGTGCCAGCAGAACCGGGACAGGGGGCGGTGCGTCTGAAGCTTTCTTT CASRTGTGGGASEAFF
- - TRBJ1-1 TRBV7-8 TGTGCCAGCAGCTTAAATCCAGGGCCAACTGAAGCTTTCTTT CASSLNPGPTEAFF
TRBD2 once TRBJ2-7 TRBV7-2 TGTGCCAGCAGCCTCCGGGCGGGGGGCGGTATCTACGAGCAGTACTTC CASSLRAGGGIYEQYF
TRBD1 once TRBJ1-2 TRBV27 TGTGCCAGCAGTTTATCGCGGACAGGGAATATCTATGGCTACACCTTC CASSLSRTGNIYGYTF
- - TRBJ2-3 TRBV11-3 TGTGCCAGCAGCCCAGGGTCCAGGGGAAGGTCAGATACGCAGTATTTT CASSPGSRGRSDTQYF
- few TRBJ1-1 TRBV12-3/TRBV12-4 TGTGCCAGCAGGGGAGCGTACACTGAAGCTTTCTTT CASRGAYTEAFF
- - TRBJ1-4 TRBV28 TGTGCCAGCAGCCGATGGACTGACGGGGAAAAACTGTTTTTT CASSRWTDGEKLFF
- - TRBJ1-1 TRBV7-2 TGTGCCAGCACCGCCAAGCCCGGGGGACGGAACACTGAAGCTTTCTTT CASTAKPGGRNTEAFF
TRBD1 few TRBJ2-3 TRBV7-2 TGTGCCAGCAGTAAATCCCGGACAGGGGGCACAGATACGCAGTATTTT CASSKSRTGGTDTQYF
- - TRBJ1-1 TRBV2 TGTGCCAGCAGTGAACTGGAGGAGGCTTTCTTT CASSELEEAFF
- - TRBJ2-1 TRBV19 TGTGCCAGTAGTATAGCGGTCCTCCAAAACAATGAGCAGTTCTTC CASSIAVLQNNEQFF
- - TRBJ2-2 TRBV19 TGTGCCAGTTATCTCACCGGGGAGCTGTTTTTT CASYLTGELFF
- - TRBJ1-2 TRBV6-1 TGTGCCAGCAGTGAAGTTCCTGAGTCTAACTATGGCTACACCTTC CASSEVPESNYGYTF
- - TRBJ2-5 TRBV5-1 TGCGCCAGCAGCTTGGACGGGGGGCCACAAGAGACCCAGTACTTC CASSLDGGPQETQYF
TRBD2 - TRBJ2-1 TRBV15 TGTGCCACCAGCAGAAGCCTAGGACTAGCGGACAATGAGCAGTTCTTC CATSRSLGLADNEQFF
- few TRBJ1-4 TRBV9 TGTGCCAGCAGCCCCGTCGCGGTTGGCAGTAATGAAAAACTGTTTTTT CASSPVAVGSNEKLFF
TRBD1 - TRBJ1-2 TRBV4-3 TGCGCCAGCAGCCAGGCTTTGCGATCGACAGGGGGTGATGGCTACACCTTC CASSQALRSTGGDGYTF
- - TRBJ2-3 TRBV10-1 TGCGCCAGCTCCCCTGGGGGGGCAGGCACAGATACGCAGTATTTT CASSPGGAGTDTQYF
- once TRBJ2-1 TRBV11-3 TGTGCCAGCAGCCCGCTACAGGGTACACAGTTCTTC CASSPLQGTQFF
- - TRBJ2-2 TRBV18 TGTGCCAGCTCACCCCGGAGGGACACCGGGGAGCTGTTTTTT CASSPRRDTGELFF
TRBD2 - TRBJ2-2 TRBV19 TGTGCCAGTCACCAAGACCCGGCGGCCGCTAGCGGGACCGGGGAGCTGTTTTTT CASHQDPAAASGTGELFF
TRBD1 - TRBJ1-5 TRBV30 TGTGCCTGGGGGGGACAGGGAGGTCAGCCCCAGCATTTT CAWGGQGGQPQHF
- few TRBJ2-7 TRBV7-9 TGTGCCAGCAGCAGCAGGGGCTCGACCTCCTACGAGCAGTACTTC CASSSRGSTSYEQYF
- - TRBJ2-2 TRBV9 TGTGCCAGCAGCGCCACTAGCAACACCGGGGAGCTGTTTTTT CASSATSNTGELFF
TRBD1 - TRBJ1-3 TRBV6-6 TGTGCCAGCAGTTACGGCAGGGGGTCCTCTGGAAACACCATATATTTT CASSYGRGSSGNTIYF
TRBD1 - TRBJ2-7 TRBV2 TGTGCCAGCCGGGGACAGGCCTACGAGCAGTACTTC CASRGQAYEQYF
- few TRBJ1-1 TRBV14 TGTGCCAGCAGCCAAGGGCACAGCCTCCCGAACACTGAAGCTTTCTTT CASSQGHSLPNTEAFF
TRBD1 - TRBJ1-6 TRBV19 TGTGCCAGTAGTACCCAGACAGGGACCAATTCACCCCTCCACTTT CASSTQTGTNSPLHF
TRBD1 - TRBJ1-6 TRBV18 TGTGCCAGCTCACCGGCACAGGGGTACAATTCACCCCTCCACTTT CASSPAQGYNSPLHF